This TCR beta chain came from a study of blood T cell repertoires in COVID-19. The wider study: In each case, the material was cDNA or gDNA derived from T cells, B-cell-depleted T cells, or PBMCs.

V was pared by 0 bases and J by 4 bases, with 16 bases between. The length of the CDR3 is 17 residues. CDR1 and CDR2 (germline): GTSNPN, SVGIG (reference sequence). Original processing methods: Amplifying reference gene primers gave estimates of nucleated cell counts. Using immunoSEQ multiplex PCR, the repertoire was profiled, and TCRdb retains in-frame clones only, with some absent. The DNA gave D and trimming, while V, J and clone size come from that table. Of around 28,000 clones in the sample, roughly 89% are singletons; the top ten hold 25% to 35%. The clonotype originates from a man older than 75 with acute or convalescent COVID-19. The sample consisted of peripheral blood. The chain has TRBV30 and TRBJ1-6; weak D call: TRBD1 (6 bases). The CDR3 DNA follows: TGTGCCTGGAGTGTACGGGGGGCAGAACGATATAATTCACCCCTCCACTTT. Translating it yields CAWSVRGAERYNSPLHF. Together with reference TRBV30 and TRBJ1-6, the CDR3 gives the full variable domain: SQTIHQWPATLVQPVGSPLSLECTVEGTSNPNLYWYRQAAGRGLQLLFYSVGIGQISSEVPQNLSASRPQDRQFILSSKKLLLSDSGFYLCAWSVRGAERYNSPLHFGNGTRLTVT.